The present entry profiles one TCR beta chain with its context. This entry is derived from a study of blood T cell repertoires in COVID-19. On the study more broadly: The United States, Italy and Spain provided the acute and convalescent COVID-19 samples.

Participants came from roughly 25 US areas, aged roughly 18 to 100 years. As handled by the study authors: Using reference gene primer amplification, nucleated cell counts were estimated. This table comes from immunoSEQ multiplex PCR, and its TCRdb copy is limited to in-frame clones, with some not included. D and trimming come from the DNA, and the V and J calls and clone size come from that table. The data contain around 180,000 clones, under 80% of them seen just once; the ten biggest clones take up around 16%. The sequence was obtained from a woman in her 50s with acute COVID-19. The specimen sequenced was PBMCs or T cells enriched from blood (not recorded which).

The CDR3 nucleotides read TGTGCCAGCGGTCGACTAGCGGGGGGCCTCGAGACCCAGTACTTC. The encoded protein is CASGRLAGGLETQYF. The chain recombines TRBV27 with TRBJ2-5, with TRBD2 identical over 13 bases. CDR1 and CDR2 (germline): MNHEY, SMNVEV (reference sequence). V dropped 8 bases and J dropped 5; count of bases not matched to a gene: 8. This CDR3 region has 15 residues.